This TCR beta chain was sequenced during a study of T cell responses to AZD1222 COVID-19 vaccine. Study-wide findings and caveats: Donors were mostly white British, more females; clonal diversity possibly underestimated. Nearly half of spike-specific TCRs reportedly go after variant regions that carry no mutations. When two AZD1222 doses had been given, Spike-specific TCR breadth and depth rose.

V lost 0 bases and J 0 bases, leaving 10 bases between the germline ends. The CDR3 is made up of 15 amino acids. Per germline, CDR1 SGHRS and CDR2 YFSETQ. Regarding this clone: The target antigen is unknown.

Repertoires were generated with immunoSEQ multiplex PCR, while TCRdb's copy carries only in-frame clones and drops some. This repertoire shows more than 110,000 clones, about 88% found once; its top ten account for about 3%. The TCR originated in an adult who received the AZD1222 COVID-19 vaccine. The sequencing used peripheral blood, collected 28 days after the second AZD1222 dose. The chain combines TRBV5-1 with TRBJ2-7; no reliable D call. CDR3 amino acids: CASSLGPISSYEQYF. DNA for the CDR3: TGCGCCAGCAGCTTGGGGCCGATTAGCTCCTACGAGCAGTACTTC. The full variable domain, completed using reference TRBV5-1 and TRBJ2-7, is KAGVTQTPRYLIKTRGQQVTLSCSPISGHRSVSWYQQTPGQGLQFLFEYFSETQRNKGNFPGRFSGRQFSNSRSEMNVSTLELGDSALYLCASSLGPISSYEQYFGPGTRLTVT.